This TCR beta chain came from a study of shared clonotypes between healthy human individuals. Donors were healthy HIV-negative adults without recent acute infections or vaccinations. CD45RA+ naive and CD45RA-negative memory subsets were separated from CD4+ cells. The length of the CDR3 is 14 residues. V dropped 6 bases and J dropped 3; count of bases not matched to a gene: 7. The germline V gene has CDR1 MNHEY and CDR2 SVGAGI. Genomic DNA of every subset was divided equally among multiple immunoSEQ plates. Clones were read by immunoSEQ multiplex PCR, and TCRdb kept only the in-frame ones, dropping some. There are about 2.4 million clones in the sample; around 94% occur only once, and 0.11% to 0.15% lies in the top ten.

This sequence originates from a man between 18 and 35 years old in good health. Sequenced material: naive CD4+ T cells sorted from blood. Sample subset: CD45RA+ positively selected. J is TRBJ2-5 and V is TRBV6-5, with TRBD2 matching over 7 bases. CDR3 amino acids: CASSVGAGKETQYF. DNA of the CDR3: TGTGCCAGCAGCGTCGGAGCGGGGAAAGAGACCCAGTACTTC.